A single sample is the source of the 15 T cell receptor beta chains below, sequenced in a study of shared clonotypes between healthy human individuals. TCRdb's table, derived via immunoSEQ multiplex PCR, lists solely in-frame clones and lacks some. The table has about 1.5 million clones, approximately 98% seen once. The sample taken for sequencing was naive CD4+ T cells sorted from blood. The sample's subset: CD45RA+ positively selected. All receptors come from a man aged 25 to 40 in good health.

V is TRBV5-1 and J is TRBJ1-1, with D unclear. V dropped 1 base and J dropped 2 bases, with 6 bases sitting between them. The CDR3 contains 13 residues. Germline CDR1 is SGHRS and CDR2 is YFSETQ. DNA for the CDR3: TGCGCCAGCAGCTTGCCCAAAAACACTGAAGCTTTCTTT. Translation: CASSLPKNTEAFF. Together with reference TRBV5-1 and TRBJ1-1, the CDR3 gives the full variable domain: KAGVTQTPRYLIKTRGQQVTLSCSPISGHRSVSWYQQTPGQGLQFLFEYFSETQRNKGNFPGRFSGRQFSNSRSEMNVSTLELGDSALYLCASSLPKNTEAFFGQGTRLTVV.

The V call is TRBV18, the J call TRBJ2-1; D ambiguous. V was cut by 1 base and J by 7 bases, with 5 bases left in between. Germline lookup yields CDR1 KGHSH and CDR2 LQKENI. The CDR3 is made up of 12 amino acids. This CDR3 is CASSPLMNEQFF. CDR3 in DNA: TGTGCCAGCTCACCACTTATGAATGAGCAGTTCTTC.

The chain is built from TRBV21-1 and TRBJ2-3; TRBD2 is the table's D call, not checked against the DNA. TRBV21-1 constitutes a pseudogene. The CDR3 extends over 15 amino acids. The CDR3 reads CASSKAGGLTDTQYF. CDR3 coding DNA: TGTGCCAGCAGCAAAGCGGGGGGGCTTACAGATACGCAGTATTTT.

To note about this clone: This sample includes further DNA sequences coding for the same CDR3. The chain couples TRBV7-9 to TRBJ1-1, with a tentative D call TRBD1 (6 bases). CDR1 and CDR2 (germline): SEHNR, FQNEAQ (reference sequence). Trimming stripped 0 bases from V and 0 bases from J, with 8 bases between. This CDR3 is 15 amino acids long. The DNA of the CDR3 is TGTGCCAGCAGCTTAGCGGGGGGGCTGAACACTGAAGCTTTCTTT. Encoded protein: CASSLAGGLNTEAFF.

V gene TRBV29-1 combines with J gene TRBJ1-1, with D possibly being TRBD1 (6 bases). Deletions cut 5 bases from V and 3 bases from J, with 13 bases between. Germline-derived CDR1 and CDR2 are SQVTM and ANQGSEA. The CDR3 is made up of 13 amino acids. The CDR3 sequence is CSVSWGQDTEAFF. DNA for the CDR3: TGCAGCGTTAGCTGGGGGCAGGACACTGAAGCTTTCTTT.

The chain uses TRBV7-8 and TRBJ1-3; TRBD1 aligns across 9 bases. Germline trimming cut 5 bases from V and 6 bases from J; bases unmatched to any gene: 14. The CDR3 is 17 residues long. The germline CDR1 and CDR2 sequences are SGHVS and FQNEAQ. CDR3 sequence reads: CASSVRTGDRVVNTIYF. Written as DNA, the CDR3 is TGTGCCAGCAGCGTCAGAACCGGGGACAGGGTTGTAAACACCATATATTTT. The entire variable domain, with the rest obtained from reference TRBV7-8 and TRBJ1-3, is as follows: GAGVSQSPRYKVAKRGQDVALRCDPISGHVSLFWYQQALGQGPEFLTYFQNEAQLDKSGLPSDRFFAERPEGSVSTLKIQRTQQEDSAVYLCASSVRTGDRVVNTIYFGEGSWLTVV.

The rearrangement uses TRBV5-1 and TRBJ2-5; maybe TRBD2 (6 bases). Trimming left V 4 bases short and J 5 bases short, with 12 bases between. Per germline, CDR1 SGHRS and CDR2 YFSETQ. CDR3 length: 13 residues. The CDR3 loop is CASSRTGDETQYF. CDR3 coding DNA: TGCGCCAGCAGCCGGACGGGGGACGAGACCCAGTACTTC.

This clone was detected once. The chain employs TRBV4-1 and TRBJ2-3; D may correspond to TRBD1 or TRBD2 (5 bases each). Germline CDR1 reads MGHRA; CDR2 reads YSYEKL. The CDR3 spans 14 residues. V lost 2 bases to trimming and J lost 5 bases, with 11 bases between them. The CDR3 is CASSQWGGGDTQYF. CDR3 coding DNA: TGCGCCAGCAGCCAATGGGGTGGGGGAGATACGCAGTATTTT.

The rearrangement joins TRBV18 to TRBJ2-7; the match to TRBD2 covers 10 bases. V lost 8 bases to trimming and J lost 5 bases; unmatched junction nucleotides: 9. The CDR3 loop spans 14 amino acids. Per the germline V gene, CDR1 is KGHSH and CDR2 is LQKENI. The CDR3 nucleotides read TGTGCCAGCCGGGAAGCAGCGGGAGGGCACGAGCAGTACTTC. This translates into CASREAAGGHEQYF.

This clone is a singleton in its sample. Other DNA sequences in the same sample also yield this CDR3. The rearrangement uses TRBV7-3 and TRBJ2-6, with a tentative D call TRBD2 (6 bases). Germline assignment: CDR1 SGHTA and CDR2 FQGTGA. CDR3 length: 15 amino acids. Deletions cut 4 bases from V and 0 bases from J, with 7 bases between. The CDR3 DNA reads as TGTGCCAGCAGCTCCGGGAGCTCTGGGGCCAACGTCCTGACTTTC. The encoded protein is CASSSGSSGANVLTF.

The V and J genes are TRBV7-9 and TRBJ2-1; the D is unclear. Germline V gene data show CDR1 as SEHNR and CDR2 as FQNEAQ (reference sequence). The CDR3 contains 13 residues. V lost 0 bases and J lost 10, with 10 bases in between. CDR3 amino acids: CASSLAGNGEQFF. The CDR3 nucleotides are TGTGCCAGCAGCTTAGCGGGGAACGGGGAGCAGTTCTTC. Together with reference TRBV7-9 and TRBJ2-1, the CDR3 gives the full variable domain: DTGVSQNPRHKITKRGQNVTFRCDPISEHNRLYWYRQTLGQGPEFLTYFQNEAQLEKSRLLSDRFSAERPKGSFSTLEIQRTEQGDSAMYLCASSLAGNGEQFFGPGTRLTVL.

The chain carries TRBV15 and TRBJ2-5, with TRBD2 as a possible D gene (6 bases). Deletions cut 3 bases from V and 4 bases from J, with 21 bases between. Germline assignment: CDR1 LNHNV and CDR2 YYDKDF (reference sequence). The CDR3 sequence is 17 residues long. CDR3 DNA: TGTGCCACCAGCAGCCCCCCGGCGGAAAGGAGGGGAGAGACCCAGTACTTC. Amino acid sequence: CATSSPPAERRGETQYF.

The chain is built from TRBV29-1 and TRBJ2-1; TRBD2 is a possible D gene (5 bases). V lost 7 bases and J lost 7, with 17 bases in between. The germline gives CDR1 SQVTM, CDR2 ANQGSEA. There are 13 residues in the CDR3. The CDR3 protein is CSARRDPGNEQFF. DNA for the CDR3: TGCAGCGCCCGACGGGATCCGGGGAATGAGCAGTTCTTC.

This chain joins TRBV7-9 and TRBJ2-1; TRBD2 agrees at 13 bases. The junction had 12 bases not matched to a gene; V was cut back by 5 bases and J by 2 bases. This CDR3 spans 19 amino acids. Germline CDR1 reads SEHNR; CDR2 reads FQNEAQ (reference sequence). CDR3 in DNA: TGTGCCAGCAGCGTAGGGACTAGCGGGGACCCGAGGACCTACAATGAGCAGTTCTTC. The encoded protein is CASSVGTSGDPRTYNEQFF.

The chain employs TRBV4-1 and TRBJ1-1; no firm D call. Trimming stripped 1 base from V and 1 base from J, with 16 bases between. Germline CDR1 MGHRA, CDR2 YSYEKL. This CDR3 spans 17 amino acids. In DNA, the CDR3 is TGCGCCAGCAGCCAAGCGCGGTTGGGAGTAAAGAACACTGAAGCTTTCTTT. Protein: CASSQARLGVKNTEAFF.